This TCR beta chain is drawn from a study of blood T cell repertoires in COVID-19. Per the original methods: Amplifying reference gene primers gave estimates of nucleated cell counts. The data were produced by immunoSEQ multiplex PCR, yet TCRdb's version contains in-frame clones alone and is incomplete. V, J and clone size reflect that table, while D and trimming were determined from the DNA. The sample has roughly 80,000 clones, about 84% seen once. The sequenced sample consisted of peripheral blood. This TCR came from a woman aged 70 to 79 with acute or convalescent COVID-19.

CDR3 loop: CASSYRGDGELFF. CDR3 DNA sequence: TGTGCCAGCAGTTACCGGGGGGACGGGGAGCTGTTTTTT. V gene TRBV6-5 combines with J gene TRBJ2-2, with 7 bases fitting TRBD2. V trimming: 2 bases; J trimming: 7 bases; junction bases outside the gene matches: 1. CDR3 size: 13 residues. Germline-derived CDR1 and CDR2 are MNHEY and SVGAGI.